This T cell receptor beta chain is from a study of monozygotic twins with inflammatory bowel disease (dated by TCRdb to the late 2010s). Regarding the research as a whole: The complete study included about 28 monozygotic twin pairs: 19 IBD-discordant Danish pairs and nine German pairs, of which four were IBD-concordant and five were IBD-discordant. Within discordant pairs, disease-associated traits were sought mainly by comparing IBD patients with their genetically identical healthy co-twins. Each individual had, on average, about 151 000 unique TCRalpha sequences and 181 000 unique TCRbeta sequences available for analysis.

Inclusive of the bounding cysteine and phenylalanine, the CDR3 is 14 residues long. No DNA accompanies this entry. With regard to this clonotype: Its antigen target is currently unknown.

What the authors observed across the whole study: IBD patients had lower TCRbeta repertoire diversity, measured by the inverse Simpson index, than their healthy co-twins. No single strong signal or clonotype linked to IBD turned up in the results, so the idea that one exists was not supported. Repertoire similarity did not differ between concordant and discordant twins, possibly due to limited statistical power. The analysis was unable to tell apart different T cell subtypes. Fewer clonotypes were shared with other individuals by IBD patients than by healthy twins, most markedly in patients showing signs of disease activity. Because patients received different immunosuppressive treatments, the repertoires may have picked up extra background noise and variability between individuals.

From each donor, a roughly 2.7 ml peripheral blood sample was collected into PAXgene tubes and kept at -80 degrees C. Without any T cell sorting, total RNA was extracted from whole blood using the PAXgene blood miRNA kit on an automated QIAcube. Deep TCRalpha and TCRbeta repertoire profiling with unique molecular barcoding was performed on peripheral blood of monozygotic twin pairs concordant or discordant for inflammatory bowel disease. Smoking habits were recorded for all twin pairs, and each individual was classified as a current, former or never smoker. Library preparation employed 5' RACE. The input for every TCR library was around 4,000 ng of total RNA. For each sample, cDNA synthesis was carried out in eight separate reactions using SMARTScribe reverse transcriptase. During cDNA synthesis, unique molecular identifiers containing a 6-nucleotide sample barcode were introduced by template switching. Two nested PCRs of 16 and 9 cycles amplified the TCRalpha and TCRbeta cDNA, and bead purification followed each PCR. Before amplification, cDNA was treated with uracil DNA-glycosylase and purified using the QIAquick PCR purification kit. The second PCR added Illumina TruSeq-compatible adapters along with sample-specific barcodes. Library quality and concentration were checked on TapeStation and Qubit, and libraries were pooled at about 5 ng each. Pooled libraries were sequenced on an Illumina HiSeq2500 single-index Rapid Run with 2 x 100 bp reads and custom sequencing primers. In the source study's methods: MiGEC version 1.2.6 was used for UMI-based consensus assembly to correct PCR and sequencing errors. MiXCR version 2.1.1 handled V(D)J alignment, clonotype assembly and CDR3 extraction. To normalise gene usage, clonotype sharing and MAIT/NKT TCR abundance, the analysis used the top 1000, 10 000 and 20 000 clonotypes per sample. After downsampling to 27 000 UMIs, diversity was calculated as the inverse Simpson index using the vegan R package. Paired Mann-Whitney U tests on discordant twin pairs were used, with Benjamini-Hochberg multiple-testing correction. TCRdb reprocessed the raw reads; every CDR3 protein sequence is a single record, and DNA is not supplied. These V and J calls are TCRdb output, not the study's own analysis. This sample's clone table shows around 100,000 distinct CDR3 sequences. The top ten clones comprise around 1.9% of the sample.

The sequence was obtained from a human donor with ulcerative colitis or Crohn's disease, or a healthy co-twin of an affected twin (not recorded which). The chain couples TRBV12-3 or TRBV12-4 to TRBJ1-5; without DNA, the TCRdb call of TRBD1 cannot be checked. Source material: blood. The CDR3 here reads CASSDPGGSQPQHF.